The 23 T cell receptor beta chains below all came from one sample that was sequenced in a study of regulatory T cells in long-lasting Graves disease. Described time point: newly diagnosed GD, antithyroid drugs for less than 3 months. The TCR library was made from RNA extracted from PBMCs. Arm-PCR of CDR3 regions and iRepertoire HTBI primers were the basis on which TCR beta libraries were built. TCRdb recomputed calls from the multiplex PCR reads with MiXCR, one row per CDR3 protein. This table holds roughly 320,000 distinct CDR3 sequences, roughly a sixth found once. These data also formed part of another study, on T cells in Graves' hyperthyroidism and ophthalmopathy.

The source was peripheral blood mononuclear cells (PBMCs), collected at new diagnosis, from a patient treated with antithyroid drugs. The receptors shown here come from a man in his forties with Graves disease.

A note on this clonotype: A junction end diverges from the germline sequence, so it may reflect a read error. The genes are TRBV28 and TRBJ1-1; D is unresolved. Per the germline V gene, CDR1 is MDHEN and CDR2 is SYDVKM. The CDR3 has 13 amino acids. The CDR3 here is CASYQIMNTGAFF. The DNA for the CDR3 is TGTGCCAGCTACCAGATCATGAACACTGGAGCTTTCTTT. Based on the CDR3 plus reference TRBV28 and TRBJ1-1, the full variable domain is DVKVTQSSRYLVKRTGEKVFLECVQDMDHENMFWYRQDPGLGLRLIYFSYDVKMKEKGDIPEGYSVSREKKERFSLILESASTNQTSMYLCASYQIMNTGAFFGQGTRLTVV.

With respect to this clonotype: This probably arose from a read error, given a far larger clone one base away. This sequence joins TRBV11-2 and TRBJ2-3; 7 positions agree with TRBD1. TRBJ1-5 matches the DNA end more closely, so the J call is doubtful. Germline loops: CDR1 SGHAT, CDR2 FQNNGV. The CDR3 totals 12 residues. CDR3 coding DNA: TGTGCCACCCAGGAGGGGGCAGATACGCAGCATTTT. The encoded protein is CATQEGADTQHF.

V gene TRBV20-1 combines with J gene TRBJ2-5; 9 nucleotides line up with TRBD1. With V trimmed by 5 bases and J by 12 bases, 7 bases remained unmatched. The CDR3 is made up of 11 amino acids. Per the germline V gene, CDR1 is DFQATT and CDR2 is SNEGSKA (reference sequence). The CDR3 protein is CSAPIDRGKYF. In nucleotides, the CDR3 is TGCAGTGCTCCTATTGACAGGGGGAAGTACTTC.

This clonotype showed up many times. The chain links TRBV2 to TRBJ2-5; unclear D gene. The germline V gene encodes CDR1 SNHLY and CDR2 FYNNEI. The CDR3 length is 13 residues. Trimming left V 3 bases short and J 2 bases short, with 7 bases between. The CDR3 loop reads CASSDLEQETQYF. CDR3 nucleotide sequence: TGTGCCAGCAGTGATCTAGAACAAGAGACCCAGTACTTC.

Many counts were recorded for this clonotype. The V call is TRBV6-5, the J call TRBJ2-5; D unclear. CDR1 MNHEY and CDR2 SVGAGI come from the germline V gene. There are 16 residues in the CDR3. The V and J ends lost 4 bases and 2 bases respectively, with 17 bases between them. The CDR3, as DNA: TGTGCCAGCAGTTCCAAGCCTCACACGCTACAAGAGACCCAGTACTTC. Translation gives CASSSKPHTLQETQYF.

The chain links TRBV20-1 to TRBJ1-1; D may be TRBD1 (5 bases). V was shortened by 2 bases and J by 4 bases, with 11 bases between the two germline ends. CDR3 length: 13 residues. Per the germline V gene, CDR1 is DFQATT and CDR2 is SNEGSKA (reference sequence). CDR3 sequence reads: CSARQGPLTEAFF. The CDR3 nucleotides are TGCAGTGCTAGACAGGGACCCCTCACTGAAGCTTTCTTT.

This clonotype was detected many times. The chain couples TRBV3-1 to TRBJ2-5; D unresolved. V was shortened by 0 bases and J by 5 bases, with 4 bases between the two germline ends. The CDR3 totals 12 residues. Germline values: CDR1 LGHDT, CDR2 YNNKEL (reference sequence). CDR3 loop: CASSQEGETQYF. CDR3 sequence (DNA): TGTGCCAGCAGCCAAGAAGGGGAGACCCAGTACTTC.

The sample holds many counts of this clonotype. The chain joins TRBV2 to TRBJ2-7; no definite D call. The V gene's germline CDR1 is SNHLY and CDR2 FYNNEI. This CDR3 region has 11 residues. V was shortened by 5 bases and J by 3 bases, with 5 bases between the two germline ends. CDR3 bases: TGTGCCAGCAGTCCGCACTACGAGCAGTACTTC. It yields the protein CASSPHYEQYF.

Remarks on this clonotype: A read error may be the cause here, since a much bigger clone is one base away. V usage is TRBV11-2 and J usage is TRBJ2-1; TRBD2 matches at 11 bases. This CDR3 comprises 16 residues. The J segment lost 2 bases and the V segment lost 6 bases, leaving 6 bases of the junction unmatched. The germline gives CDR1 SGHAT, CDR2 FQNNGV. The CDR3 DNA reads as TGTGCCAGCAGTCTTAGCGGGGGGGCCCCCTACAATGAGCAGTTCTTC. Its translation: CASSLSGGAPYNEQFF.

J is TRBJ2-7 and V is TRBV27; tentative D call: TRBD2 (5 bases). The CDR3 extends over 11 amino acids. The ends were cut back, 8 bases at V and 5 bases at J, with 10 bases in the middle. Germline CDR1 MNHEY, CDR2 SMNVEV (reference sequence). The CDR3 is CASGHGDEQYF. The CDR3 DNA reads TGTGCCAGCGGCCACGGGGACGAGCAGTACTTC.

This clonotype was found many times. This sequence joins TRBV18 and TRBJ2-3; 13 bases agree with TRBD2. The CDR3 totals 18 residues. Germline trimming cut 4 bases from V and 2 bases from J; bases unmatched to any gene: 9. Germline V CDR1 and CDR2: KGHSH, LQKENI. The CDR3 DNA reads as TGTGCCAGCTCACAGGGACTAGCGGGACGCACAATCACAGATACGCAGTATTTT. As protein: CASSQGLAGRTITDTQYF.

This clonotype was seen many times. V is TRBV5-1 and J is TRBJ2-3, with D perhaps TRBD2 (5 bases). The germline gives CDR1 SGHRS, CDR2 YFSETQ. Trimming removed 4 bases from V and 4 bases from J, with 10 bases in between. The CDR3 sequence is 13 residues long. The CDR3 loop is CASSQLGSDTQYF. The CDR3 DNA reads as TGCGCCAGCAGCCAACTAGGTTCAGATACGCAGTATTTT.

This clonotype was counted many times. J is TRBJ1-5 and V is TRBV12-3 or TRBV12-4, with D unresolved. CDR3 length: 12 residues. The V gene lost 6 bases and the J gene lost 7 bases, with 10 bases spanning the gap. The CDR3 protein is CASRNPGQPQHF. Here the CDR3 DNA reads TGTGCCAGCAGAAACCCGGGACAGCCCCAGCATTTT.

This clonotype was detected only a few times. A much larger clone lies a single base off, so this may be a read error. The V call is TRBV28, the J call TRBJ2-7; TRBD2 might be the D (5 bases). Germline V gene lookup returns CDR1 MDHEN and CDR2 SYDVKM. There are 16 residues in the CDR3. Trimming took 5 bases from V and 7 from J, leaving 24 bases between them. CDR3 nucleotide sequence: TGTGCCAGCAGTCCCTCGGGCTTCTGGACTTACAATGAGCAGTACTTC. It codes for CASSPSGFWTYNEQYF.

At least ten counts were recorded for this clonotype. The J gene is TRBJ2-5, the V gene TRBV10-3, with a weak D call TRBD1 (6 bases). V was shortened by 10 bases and J by 5 bases, with 14 bases between the two germline ends. CDR1 ENHRY and CDR2 SYGVKD come from the germline V gene. The CDR3 has 12 residues. CDR3 residues: CATGQRSETQYF. The DNA for the CDR3 is TGTGCCACAGGACAGCGGTCGGAGACCCAGTACTTC.

This clonotype was found many times. The J gene is TRBJ1-6, the V gene TRBV5-1; D is perhaps TRBD1 (5 bases). Trimming cost V 0 bases and J 6 bases, with 10 bases left between them. The germline CDR1 and CDR2 sequences are SGHRS and YFSETQ. The CDR3 sequence is 15 residues long. The DNA for the CDR3 is TGCGCCAGCAGCTTGGGAGGGGTTGTTAATTCACCCCTCCACTTT. Translation: CASSLGGVVNSPLHF. Full variable domain (outside the CDR3, taken from reference TRBV5-1 and TRBJ1-6): KAGVTQTPRYLIKTRGQQVTLSCSPISGHRSVSWYQQTPGQGLQFLFEYFSETQRNKGNFPGRFSGRQFSNSRSEMNVSTLELGDSALYLCASSLGGVVNSPLHFGNGTRLTVT.

This clonotype came up once. The V gene is TRBV30, the J gene TRBJ2-6, with no clear D. CDR1 is GTSNPN, CDR2 SVGIG, per germline (reference sequence). This CDR3 has 13 residues. Trimming cost V 5 bases and J 1 base, with 6 bases left between them. CDR3 bases: TGTGCCTGGGGTGCGTCTGGGGCCAACGTCCTGACTTTC. It codes for CAWGASGANVLTF.

The rearrangement joins TRBV9 to TRBJ2-1, with 8 bases that match TRBD2. Trimming took 0 bases from V and 7 from J; bases not matched to a gene: 9. Germline V gene lookup returns CDR1 SGDLS and CDR2 YYNGEE. The CDR3 sequence is 16 residues long. The CDR3 DNA reads TGTGCCAGCAGCGTAGTTGGTAGCGGGGTGGGGAATGAGCAGTTCTTC. Translation gives CASSVVGSGVGNEQFF. Combining the CDR3 with reference TRBV9 and TRBJ2-1 gives the whole variable domain DSGVTQTPKHLITATGQRVTLRCSPRSGDLSVYWYQQSLDQGLQFLIQYYNGEERAKGNILERFSAQQFPDLHSELNLSSLELGDSALYFCASSVVGSGVGNEQFFGPGTRLTVL.

This clonotype was found many times. This chain uses TRBV6-1 with TRBJ1-5, with a weak D call TRBD1 (6 bases). V was clipped by 6 bases and J by 0 bases, with 18 bases between them. The germline CDR1 and CDR2 sequences are MNHNS and SASEGT. This CDR3 comprises 17 residues. The CDR3 DNA follows: TGTGCCAGCAGCCCACAGGGCCGAGGGTATAGCAATCAGCCCCAGCATTTT. Translating it yields CASSPQGRGYSNQPQHF.

This clonotype was recorded at least ten times. The chain recombines TRBV7-3 with TRBJ2-1, with D unclear. The CDR3 runs 15 residues. CDR1 is SGHTA and CDR2 is FQGTGA in the germline V gene. V was cut by 2 bases and J by 0 bases, with 8 bases left in between. The CDR3 reads CASSLETRSYNEQFF. CDR3 bases: TGTGCCAGCAGCTTAGAGACACGCTCCTACAATGAGCAGTTCTTC.

On this clonotype itself: The junction differs from germline at one of its ends, possibly a read error. The genes are TRBV2 and TRBJ2-5; 7 bases match TRBD2. Germline V gene sequence: CDR1 SNHLY, CDR2 FYNNEI. This CDR3 has 15 amino acids. CDR3 sequence: CAGSSTGGGQETQYF. CDR3 in DNA: TGTGCCGGCAGTAGTACTGGCGGGGGCCAAGAGACCCAGTACTTC.

This clonotype was seen many times. The chain carries TRBV7-9 and TRBJ1-6; D possibly corresponds to TRBD1 (5 bases). The ends were cut back, 2 bases at V and 7 bases at J, with 12 bases in the middle. The CDR3 runs to 15 residues. Germline CDR1 SEHNR, CDR2 FQNEAQ (reference sequence). CDR3 coding DNA: TGTGCCAGCAGCTTAAGTGCAGGGCAGAATTCACCCCTCCACTTT. It yields the protein CASSLSAGQNSPLHF.

This clonotype was recorded at least ten times. The V and J genes are TRBV20-1 and TRBJ2-3; D is perhaps TRBD2 (6 bases). The germline CDR1 and CDR2 sequences are DFQATT and SNEGSKA (reference sequence). The CDR3 is 13 amino acids. V was trimmed by 0 bases and J by 7 bases, leaving 11 bases between them. CDR3 nucleotides: TGCAGTGCTAGAGAGGGACTTTACAATACGCAGTATTTT. Translated, it gives CSAREGLYNTQYF.